This T cell receptor beta chain was identified during a study of a mutant IDH1 vaccine in newly diagnosed glioma. Across the whole study: Every participant had undergone radiotherapy, temozolomide, or both before, and most underwent both. Findings of the study overall: Seemingly, pseudoprogression had no relation to changes in the top peripheral T cell clonotypes.

CDR3 size: 14 residues. V was cut by 0 bases and J by 5 bases, with 12 bases left in between. CDR1 is SGHNT and CDR2 is YYREEE in the germline V gene (reference sequence). Libraries were prepared by immunoSEQ multiplex PCR; TCRdb keeps only in-frame clonotypes and omits some of them. The sample has around 94,000 clones; about 90% are singletons. Time point: week 47, end of study. Vaccine doses each comprised 300 ug of mutant IDH1 20-mer peptide, with topical imiquimod. Remarks on this clone: The target antigen is unknown.

The TCR originated in a woman between 50 and 59 years old with glioma. This chain joins TRBV5-4 and TRBJ2-7; D possibly corresponds to TRBD1 (5 bases). Sequenced here: PBMCs, sampled from a glioma patient whose treatment included an IDH1 peptide vaccine. The CDR3, as DNA: TGTGCCAGCAGCTTGGAGGCAGGGATCGACGAGCAGTACTTC. Translation: CASSLEAGIDEQYF.